What follows are 28 T cell receptor beta chains derived from one specimen sequenced in a study of healthy donors' naive CD4 and CD8 T cells. Each TCR library used 400 to 600 ng of total RNA and a linear amplification protocol. TCRdb redid the calling of the reads with MiXCR, one entry per CDR3 protein. Counted here are about 180,000 distinct CDR3 sequences, around 70% occurring once; the ten biggest clones make up roughly 2.4%. Sequenced material: naive CD4+ and CD8+ T cells sorted from blood, pooled from several donors. These receptors all come from a pool of human donors in good health; the sample pools cells from several healthy donors.

The genes are TRBV10-3 and TRBJ2-3, with 8 bases matching TRBD1. Germline CDR1 is ENHRY and CDR2 is SYGVKD. The CDR3 extends over 14 amino acids. CDR3 nucleotides: TGTGCTGCCGGCGGACAGGGTATAGGAGATACGCAGTATTTT. This gives the protein CAAGGQGIGDTQYF.

The chain is built from TRBV5-6 and TRBJ2-2; 7 bases map to TRBD1. V trimming: 1 base; J trimming: 1 base; junction bases outside the gene matches: 4. This CDR3 spans 16 amino acids. The germline CDR1 and CDR2 sequences are SGHDT and YYEEEE. CDR3 nucleotide sequence: TGTGCCAGCAGCTTGCCGCGACAGGGGAACACCGGGGAGCTGTTTTTT. It translates to CASSLPRQGNTGELFF. The full variable domain, in which reference TRBV5-6 and TRBJ2-2 provide the parts outside the CDR3, is DAGVTQSPTHLIKTRGQQVTLRCSPKSGHDTVSWYQQALGQGPQFIFQYYEEEERQRGNFPDRFSGHQFPNYSSELNVNALLLGDSALYLCASSLPRQGNTGELFFGEGSRLTVL.

V gene TRBV27 combines with J gene TRBJ2-1; TRBD1 is a possible D gene (6 bases). Trimming stripped 7 bases from V and 0 bases from J, with 13 bases between. The CDR3 extends over 15 amino acids. CDR1 MNHEY and CDR2 SMNVEV come from the germline V gene (reference sequence). CDR3 coding DNA: TGTGCCAGCACTACACAGGGTCGCTCCTACAATGAGCAGTTCTTC. Translating gives CASTTQGRSYNEQFF.

The rearrangement joins TRBV5-6 to TRBJ2-1, with 12 bases aligning to TRBD2. Germline CDR1 is SGHDT and CDR2 is YYEEEE. The trim removed 3 bases at V and 1 base at J, leaving 2 bases unmatched. The CDR3 runs to 16 residues. The CDR3 nucleotides read TGTGCCAGCAGCTGGGGGACTAGCGGGTCCTACAATGAGCAGTTCTTC. Protein product: CASSWGTSGSYNEQFF.

This chain joins TRBV5-4 and TRBJ1-5; 8 bases fit TRBD1. The V gene's germline CDR1 is SGHNT and CDR2 YYREEE (reference sequence). The CDR3 runs 15 residues. V lost 2 bases and J lost 3; bases outside the gene matches: 4. CDR3 amino acids: CASSFDRGINQPQHF. DNA for the CDR3: TGTGCCAGCAGCTTCGACAGGGGAATCAATCAGCCCCAGCATTTT.

The chain is built from TRBV27 and TRBJ2-1, with 15 bases fitting TRBD2. With 5 bases clipped from V and 8 bases from J, the junction kept 4 bases outside the gene matches. The germline V gene has CDR1 MNHEY and CDR2 SMNVEV (reference sequence). The CDR3 is made up of 15 amino acids. The CDR3 sequence is CASSPRTSGRDEQFF. The CDR3 nucleotides read TGTGCCAGCAGTCCCCGGACTAGCGGGAGGGATGAGCAGTTCTTC.

The chain joins TRBV29-1 to TRBJ2-1; 7 bases are shared with TRBD1. V gave up 4 bases and J gave up 5 bases; unmatched junction bases: 11. This CDR3 comprises 15 residues. Germline V gene sequence: CDR1 SQVTM, CDR2 ANQGSEA. The CDR3 loop is CSVVAGQVYDNEQFF. The DNA for the CDR3 is TGCAGCGTTGTCGCCGGACAGGTCTACGACAATGAGCAGTTCTTC.

This clonotype was picked up a small number of times. One end of the junction does not line up with germline, which may come from a read error. The rearrangement joins TRBV6-5 to TRBJ2-7; unclear D gene. Germline V gene data show CDR1 as MNHEY and CDR2 as SVGAGI. The CDR3 is 12 residues long. In DNA, the CDR3 is TGTGCCAGCAGCTCCACCTCCAACGAGCAGTACTTC. It specifies CASSSTSNEQYF.

The CDR3 bases are TGCGCCAGCAGTCTAAGTAAGGCAGGGGGTTCCAATGAGCAGTTCTTC. It translates to CASSLSKAGGSNEQFF. The rearrangement uses TRBV5-1 and TRBJ2-1; 7 nucleotides match TRBD1. V shed 5 bases, J shed 6 bases, and the junction held 14 bases outside the gene matches. Per the germline V gene, CDR1 is SGHRS and CDR2 is YFSETQ. The CDR3 is 16 residues long.

The V call is TRBV11-2, the J call TRBJ2-7; perhaps TRBD2 as D (5 bases). V lost 1 base, J lost 3 bases, and 7 bases lay in between. CDR3 length: 13 residues. Germline V gives CDR1 SGHAT, CDR2 FQNNGV. CDR3 coding DNA: TGTGCCAGCAGCTTAGTTCGGGGCTACGAGCAGTACTTC. This encodes CASSLVRGYEQYF.

The chain couples TRBV19 to TRBJ1-1; no reliable D call. The germline V and J ends were trimmed by 3 bases and 0 bases, with 17 bases remaining between them. The CDR3 runs 17 residues. The germline gives CDR1 LNHDA, CDR2 SQIVND (reference sequence). CDR3 protein: CASSIIAANSMNTEAFF. Here the CDR3 DNA reads TGTGCCAGTAGTATTATCGCAGCTAACAGCATGAACACTGAAGCTTTCTTT.

Concerning this clonotype: Relative to the germline gene, one junction end is altered; a read error may explain this. This chain joins TRBV19 and TRBJ2-5, with D maybe TRBD1 (5 bases). The CDR3 consists of 13 residues. The germline V gene encodes CDR1 LNHDA and CDR2 SQIVND (reference sequence). The chain's CDR3 is CASSPTDQGTQYF. In DNA form, the CDR3 reads TGTGCCAGTAGCCCGACAGACCAAGGGACCCAGTACTTC.

The rearrangement links TRBV27 to TRBJ1-2; D is ambiguous. Trimming took off 2 bases at V and 3 bases at J, with 10 bases between the two ends. The CDR3 loop spans 14 amino acids. Germline loops: CDR1 MNHEY, CDR2 SMNVEV (reference sequence). CDR3 nucleotide sequence: TGTGCCAGCAGTTTAGAGGGTCGGGACTATGGCTACACCTTC. It codes for CASSLEGRDYGYTF.

The chain recombines TRBV2 with TRBJ2-7, with D possibly matching TRBD1 (6 bases). V lost 7 bases, J lost 6 bases, and 13 bases lay in between. This CDR3 spans 12 amino acids. Germline V gives CDR1 SNHLY, CDR2 FYNNEI. CDR3 residues: CASKSQGIEQYF. Here the CDR3 DNA reads TGTGCCAGCAAGTCACAGGGAATCGAGCAGTACTTC.

This chain uses TRBV27 with TRBJ1-5; D ambiguous. Germline V gene sequence: CDR1 MNHEY, CDR2 SMNVEV (reference sequence). Trimming pared 4 bases from V and 0 bases from J, leaving 16 bases between. The CDR3 extends over 17 amino acids. CDR3 coding DNA: TGTGCCAGCAGTTCATCCTCAGGAATTTATAGCAATCAGCCCCAGCATTTT. Translated, it gives CASSSSSGIYSNQPQHF.

The rearrangement links TRBV15 to TRBJ1-5; perhaps TRBD1 as D (6 bases). The CDR3 length is 15 residues. Trimming cost V 3 bases and J 6 bases, with 15 bases left between them. Germline loops: CDR1 LNHNV, CDR2 YYDKDF (reference sequence). The CDR3 reads CATSSATQGFQPQHF. Here the CDR3 DNA reads TGTGCCACCAGCAGCGCTACTCAGGGGTTTCAGCCCCAGCATTTT.

Concerning this clonotype: At one boundary the junction diverges from the germline segment, which might be a read error. V usage is TRBV4-2 and J usage is TRBJ2-3, with a weak D call TRBD2 (5 bases). The germline CDR1 and CDR2 sequences are LGHNA and YNFKEQ. CDR3 length equals 16 residues. The CDR3 region has the DNA TGCGCCAGCAGCCAAGATTCGGCGACGGGGACAGATACGCAGTATTTT. Protein: CASSQDSATGTDTQYF.

V and J are TRBV27 and TRBJ1-5; no clear D gene. V lost 5 bases and J 5 bases, leaving 10 bases between the germline ends. CDR3 size: 13 residues. Germline V gene lookup returns CDR1 MNHEY and CDR2 SMNVEV (reference sequence). The CDR3 loop is CASSPSSHQPQHF. The CDR3 DNA sequence: TGTGCCAGCAGTCCCTCCTCTCATCAGCCCCAGCATTTT.

The table lists this clonotype with a count of one. The rearrangement uses TRBV19 and TRBJ2-7; 10 bases line up with TRBD2. Germline V CDR1 and CDR2: LNHDA, SQIVND (reference sequence). The length of the CDR3 is 14 residues. V trimming: 6 bases; J trimming: 2 bases; junction bases outside the gene matches: 4. The CDR3 here is CASRASGRAYEQYF. CDR3 nucleotides: TGTGCCAGTAGGGCCAGCGGGAGGGCCTACGAGCAGTACTTC.

The table lists this clonotype with a few counts. The chain links TRBV6-5 to TRBJ2-1; D ambiguous. The length of the CDR3 is 16 residues. The germline V and J ends were trimmed by 0 bases and 7 bases, with 16 bases remaining between them. CDR1 MNHEY and CDR2 SVGAGI come from the germline V gene. This CDR3 is CASSYSSRPMGNEQFF. In DNA form, the CDR3 reads TGTGCCAGCAGTTACTCGAGTAGGCCCATGGGGAATGAGCAGTTCTTC.

CDR3 sequence: CSARGGLAGVVGELFF. In DNA form, the CDR3 reads TGCAGTGCTAGAGGGGGACTAGCGGGAGTGGTCGGGGAGCTGTTTTTT. This chain uses TRBV20-1 with TRBJ2-2; the match to TRBD2 covers 14 bases. The germline V gene encodes CDR1 DFQATT and CDR2 SNEGSKA (reference sequence). J lost 7 bases, V lost 1 base, and 5 bases had no gene match. The CDR3 covers 16 residues.

The rearrangement joins TRBV5-1 to TRBJ2-2; D is ambiguous. Trimming removed 1 base from V and 6 bases from J, with 7 bases in between. Per the germline V gene, CDR1 is SGHRS and CDR2 is YFSETQ. The CDR3 contains 13 residues. The CDR3 nucleotides are TGCGCCAGCAGCTTGTGGGGATCCGGGGAGCTGTTTTTT. It yields the protein CASSLWGSGELFF.

V gene TRBV30 combines with J gene TRBJ1-5; D not resolved. Germline V lookup: CDR1 GTSNPN, CDR2 SVGIG (reference sequence). CDR3 length: 11 residues. The CDR3 DNA reads TGTGCATACGAGAAGGAGGGGCCCCAGCATTTT. This codes for CAYEKEGPQHF.

This chain links TRBV6-5 with TRBJ2-3, with unresolved D. The CDR3 spans 13 residues. V shed 6 bases and J shed 6 bases, with 13 bases lying between them. Germline V CDR1 and CDR2: MNHEY, SVGAGI. The CDR3: CASSNTRSDTQYF. In DNA form, the CDR3 reads TGTGCCAGCAGCAACACAAGGTCCGATACGCAGTATTTT.

V usage is TRBV29-1 and J usage is TRBJ2-1; unclear D gene. The V and J ends lost 3 bases and 2 bases respectively, with 5 bases between them. The CDR3 covers 12 residues. Germline CDR1 is SQVTM and CDR2 is ANQGSEA. The CDR3 bases are TGCAGCGTTGATTTTCCCTACAATGAGCAGTTCTTC. Amino acid sequence: CSVDFPYNEQFF.

Only one count was recorded for this clonotype. This sequence joins TRBV19 and TRBJ1-2, with D unresolved. The CDR3 covers 14 residues. Germline-derived CDR1 and CDR2 are LNHDA and SQIVND (reference sequence). The germline V and J ends were trimmed by 3 bases and 1 base, with 9 bases remaining between them. The CDR3 reads CASSITHGNYGYTF. The CDR3 DNA follows: TGTGCCAGTAGTATTACCCATGGTAACTATGGCTACACCTTC.

V gene TRBV6-5 combines with J gene TRBJ1-6; D is unresolved. Germline assignment: CDR1 MNHEY and CDR2 SVGAGI. The CDR3 extends over 13 amino acids. Trimming left V 2 bases short and J 12 bases short, with 11 bases between. The CDR3 bases are TGTGCCAGCAGTTACCGGAGCAGCGTACCCCTCCACTTT. Encoded protein: CASSYRSSVPLHF.

This clonotype has more than one count but fewer than ten. The CDR3 sequence: CASSLGTSNTGELFF. The CDR3, as DNA: TGTGCCAGCAGTTTAGGGACATCGAACACCGGGGAGCTGTTTTTT. V is TRBV27 and J is TRBJ2-2; tentative D call: TRBD1 (6 bases). This CDR3 has 15 residues. Germline loops: CDR1 MNHEY, CDR2 SMNVEV (reference sequence). Trimming removed 2 bases from V and 0 bases from J, with 7 bases in between.